The present T cell receptor (beta chain) was sequenced within a study of blood T cell repertoires in COVID-19 (dated by TCRdb to 2018 to 2020). Context from the whole study: The collaborator samples originated in the United States, Italy and Spain and spanned the acute and convalescent phases of COVID-19. The prospective study material was composed of cDNA or gDNA derived from T cells, B-cell-depleted T cells, or PBMCs. Subjects who had been exposed to COVID-19, were actively infected with it, or had recovered from it provided the deeply sampled blood TCRbeta repertoires that made up the dataset. The repertoires were made available in a free public database intended to serve as a resource for research on the immune response to SARS-CoV-2. The samples were drawn from the first 160 participants of the ongoing ImmuneRACE study and from some 1,300 subjects provided by 6 global collaborators. Sample metadata almost always included a de-identified subject ID, COVID-19 status, age in years and sex. Where available, HLA class I and class II types were taken from metadata supplied by the sample provider and were not determined by assay-based typing. General study outcomes and caveats: The quantity of clinical and demographic metadata differed by source and by participant and was supplied without curation.

As encoded in the germline V gene (reference sequence), CDR1 is LNHNV while CDR2 is YYDKDF. V and J are truncated by 2 bases and 5 bases respectively, leaving an intervening sequence of 9 bases. The CDR3 measures 13 amino acids from cysteine to phenylalanine. Only the CDR3 DNA is retained, 39 bases long and in frame from the first base. Enrolling through a virtual design, the prospective study's participants ranged in age from roughly 18 to 89 years and lived across roughly 23 United States geographic areas. In the prospective study, cohorts were assigned on the basis of participant-reported clinical history obtained from a screening survey and a study questionnaire. Each participant in the prospective study had whole blood, serum and a nasopharyngeal or oropharyngeal swab collected by mobile phlebotomists. Additional blood draws and questionnaires over a roughly two-month period could optionally be provided by prospective study participants. Before DNA extraction, blood samples from the prospective study were shipped at room temperature or frozen.

Concerning this clone itself: No antigen is known for it. Base qualities were left out, and no much larger clone turns up one base away.

TCRbeta CDR3 regions were amplified from genomic DNA using the immunoSEQ Assay, a bias-controlled multiplex PCR. The paper's data handling went like this. Nucleated cell counts per sample were estimated from amplification of reference gene primers within the assay. Sequence reads were collapsed and filtered to measure the absolute abundance of every unique TCRbeta CDR3 rearrangement. For each sample, productive Simpson clonality was calculated by taking the square root of Simpson's diversity index across productive rearrangements. TCRdb stores this immuneACCESS table with in-frame sequences only. Part of the clones is absent; in the studies checked, under half of the shortfall reflects unresolved V genes, and no reason is known for the rest. The V and J calls and clone size come from that table; D and trimming were worked out from the DNA. This sample comprises approximately 260,000 clones, around 87% of them detected only once. The top ten clones comprise about 6% of the sample.

The chain joins TRBV15 to TRBJ1-1; TRBD1 is possibly the D segment (6 matching bases). This TCR came from a woman aged 25-40 years with acute COVID-19. Sequenced input: PBMCs or T cells enriched from blood (not recorded which). The nucleotide sequence is TGTGCCACCAGCAGATTCAGGGGAACTGAAGCTTTCTTT. It is translated as CATSRFRGTEAFF.